These 16 T cell receptor beta chains were all obtained from the same sample, sequenced in a study of response to subunit inactivated influenza vaccine. Each CDR3 protein is one row after TCRdb ran MiXCR on the RT-PCR reads. The data contain hundreds of thousands of distinct CDR3 sequences, about 18% of them singletons. Sequenced material: PBMCs from blood, taken roughly 5 days after vaccination. These receptors were taken from a man over 45 who received an inactivated influenza vaccine.

This clonotype occurred a few times. The chain recombines TRBV4-3 with TRBJ2-6; a possible D gene is TRBD1 (5 bases). The length of the CDR3 is 15 residues. V was shortened by 0 bases and J by 8 bases, with 11 bases between the two germline ends. Germline V gene sequence: CDR1 LGHNA, CDR2 YSLEER. The CDR3 loop is CASSQDQPGSNVLTF. The CDR3 nucleotides read TGCGCCAGCAGCCAAGATCAACCAGGGTCCAACGTCCTGACTTTC.

The V gene is TRBV19, the J gene TRBJ2-7; D not resolved. Germline CDR1 is LNHDA and CDR2 is SQIVND (reference sequence). The CDR3 length is 14 residues. Trimming cost V 1 base and J 2 bases, with 9 bases left between them. CDR3 protein: CASSIGGIPYEQYF. The CDR3 DNA is TGTGCCAGTAGTATAGGGGGTATTCCCTACGAGCAGTACTTC. The whole variable domain, remainder taken from reference TRBV19 and TRBJ2-7, is DGGITQSPKYLFRKEGQNVTLSCEQNLNHDAMYWYRQDPGQGLRLIYYSQIVNDFQKGDIAEGYSVSREKKESFPLTVTSAQKNPTAFYLCASSIGGIPYEQYFGPGTRLTVT.

This clonotype was seen more than once but under ten times. The chain combines TRBV7-6 with TRBJ2-1; 14 positions match TRBD2. Trimming cost V 1 base and J 7 bases; bases outside gene matches: 6. This CDR3 is built from 17 residues. Looked up from germline, CDR1 is SGHVS and CDR2 is FNYEAQ. CDR3 nucleotide sequence: TGTGCCAGCAGCTTAGGGACTAGCGGGAGGAGAGTGAATGAGCAGTTCTTC. Its translation is CASSLGTSGRRVNEQFF.

This clonotype appeared a few times. J is TRBJ1-1 and V is TRBV7-8; 9 bases fit TRBD1. This CDR3 spans 16 amino acids. Trimming removed 5 bases from V and 1 base from J; junction bases left unmatched: 8. Germline loops: CDR1 SGHVS, CDR2 FQNEAQ. The chain's CDR3 is CASSNYWGQGNTEAFF. CDR3 DNA: TGTGCCAGCAGCAACTATTGGGGACAGGGGAACACTGAAGCTTTCTTT.

Only a few counts were recorded for this clonotype. V gene TRBV7-2 combines with J gene TRBJ1-2; possible D gene TRBD1, 6 bases. Per the germline V gene, CDR1 is SGHTA and CDR2 is FQGNSA. This CDR3 is 14 amino acids long. V was pared by 6 bases and J by 2 bases, with 13 bases between. The CDR3 region has the DNA TGTGCCAGCAGTGATACAGGGAAGAACTATGGCTACACCTTC. It translates to CASSDTGKNYGYTF. Full variable domain (missing parts from reference TRBV7-2 and TRBJ1-2): GAGVSQSPSNKVTEKGKDVELRCDPISGHTALYWYRQSLGQGLEFLIYFQGNSAPDKSGLPSDRFSAERTGGSVSTLTIQRTQQEDSAVYLCASSDTGKNYGYTFGSGTRLTVV.

This clonotype has just a few counts. The chain combines TRBV20-1 with TRBJ2-1; the D call may be TRBD1 or TRBD2 (5 bases each). Between the trimmed V and J ends, which lost 6 bases and 8 bases, there was a span of 20 bases. CDR3 length equals 14 residues. Germline lookup yields CDR1 DFQATT and CDR2 SNEGSKA (reference sequence). CDR3 DNA: TGCAGTGCCCTGGGACGCTCCGGAGCGGATGAGCAGTTCTTC. It codes for CSALGRSGADEQFF.

This clonotype was recorded at least ten times. The CDR3 DNA reads as TGTGCCAGCAGTTTCCGTTACACAGATACGCAGTATTTT. Protein sequence: CASSFRYTDTQYF. The gene calls are TRBV6-6 and TRBJ2-3, with D unclear. Deletions cut 4 bases from V and 2 bases from J, with 7 bases between. Germline-derived CDR1 and CDR2 are MNHNY and SVGAGI (reference sequence). There are 13 residues in the CDR3.

This rearrangement joins TRBV6-2 or TRBV6-3 to TRBJ2-7, with D perhaps assigned TRBD1 or TRBD2 (5 bases each). The germline gives CDR1 MNHEY, CDR2 SVGEGT. There are 14 residues in the CDR3. V dropped 2 bases and J dropped 7 bases, with 15 bases sitting between them. The CDR3 coding sequence is TGTGCCAGCAGTTACGGGACCCGCGTTCGGGAGCAGTACTTC. This gives the protein CASSYGTRVREQYF.

This clonotype was counted ten times or more. The rearrangement links TRBV12-3 or TRBV12-4 to TRBJ2-1; TRBD2 aligns across 8 bases. The CDR3 loop spans 15 amino acids. The V and J ends lost 6 bases and 6 bases, in that order; junction bases with no gene match: 10. In DNA, the CDR3 is TGTGCCAGCAGGCCCCCAACGGGGGGGGGCAATGAGCAGTTCTTC. This sequence encodes CASRPPTGGGNEQFF.

This clonotype has a handful of counts. The rearrangement uses TRBV20-1 and TRBJ1-1; D unresolved. Per the germline V gene, CDR1 is DFQATT and CDR2 is SNEGSKA (reference sequence). The CDR3 contains 12 residues. CDR3 coding DNA: TGCAGACTTCACCTCGGGGACACTGAAGCTTTCTTT. It is translated as CRLHLGDTEAFF.

In this sample, this clonotype turned up a few times. The chain employs TRBV5-1 and TRBJ2-1; no reliable D call. Germline loops: CDR1 SGHRS, CDR2 YFSETQ. This CDR3 has 15 amino acids. V was trimmed by 0 bases and J by 4 bases, leaving 11 bases between them. The DNA for the CDR3 is TGCGCCAGCAGCTTGGCCGCGGCAACTTACAATGAGCAGTTCTTC. Its protein is CASSLAAATYNEQFF.

V usage is TRBV14 and J usage is TRBJ2-5; TRBD1 matches 7 bases. The V and J ends lost 1 base and 2 bases, in that order; junction bases with no gene match: 7. The CDR3 totals 16 residues. Germline-derived CDR1 and CDR2 are SGHDN and FVKESK. The CDR3 region is CASSQGTPGQQETQYF. In DNA, the CDR3 is TGTGCCAGCAGCCAAGGTACCCCGGGACAGCAAGAGACCCAGTACTTC. The full variable domain, with the rest looked up from reference TRBV14 and TRBJ2-5, is EAGVTQFPSHSVIEKGQTVTLRCDPISGHDNLYWYRRVMGKEIKFLLHFVKESKQDESGMPNNRFLAERTGGTYSTLKVQPAELEDSGVYFCASSQGTPGQQETQYFGPGTRLLVL.

The chain couples TRBV7-2 to TRBJ2-1; possible D gene TRBD2, 6 bases. The CDR3 consists of 16 residues. Per the germline V gene, CDR1 is SGHTA and CDR2 is FQGNSA. V was trimmed by 1 base and J by 7 bases, leaving 17 bases between them. Written as DNA, the CDR3 is TGTGCCAGCAGCTTAGACCCGGGGGTTCTCGGGAATGAGCAGTTCTTC. As protein: CASSLDPGVLGNEQFF.

The V call is TRBV6-1, the J call TRBJ2-7, with TRBD1 matching over 10 bases. The CDR3 has 15 residues. The germline gives CDR1 MNHNS, CDR2 SASEGT. J lost 3 bases, V lost 0 bases, and 2 bases had no gene match. The CDR3 reads CASSEAGTGVYEQYF. CDR3 DNA: TGTGCCAGCAGTGAAGCTGGGACAGGGGTCTACGAGCAGTACTTC.

This chain uses TRBV6-2 or TRBV6-3 with TRBJ1-1, with D unclear. Trimming left V 2 bases short and J 1 base short, with 8 bases between. The CDR3 length is 14 residues. Germline CDR1 MNHEY, CDR2 SVGEGT. The CDR3 DNA follows: TGTGCCAGCAGTTACGGTTTACCGAACACTGAAGCTTTCTTT. Protein product: CASSYGLPNTEAFF.

This clonotype was found a few times. The DNA is omitted, as the CDR3 cannot be located on it reliably, and the CDR3 follows TCRdb's listing. The V and J genes are TRBV12-3 or TRBV12-4 and TRBJ1-4; whether TRBD1, the table's D call, matches the DNA was not checked. The CDR3 length equals 16 residues, ends included. CDR3 region: CASSSSSGIHLEKLFF.